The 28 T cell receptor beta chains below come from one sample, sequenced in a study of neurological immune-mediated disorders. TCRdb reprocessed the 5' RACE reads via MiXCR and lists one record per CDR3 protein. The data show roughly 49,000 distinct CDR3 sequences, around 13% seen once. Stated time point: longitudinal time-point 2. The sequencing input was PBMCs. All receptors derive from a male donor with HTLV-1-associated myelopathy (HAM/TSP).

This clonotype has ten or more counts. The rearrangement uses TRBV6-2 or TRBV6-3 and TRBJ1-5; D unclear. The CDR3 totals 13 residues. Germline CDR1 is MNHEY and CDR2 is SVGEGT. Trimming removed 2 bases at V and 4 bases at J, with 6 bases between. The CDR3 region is CASSYDPNQPQHF. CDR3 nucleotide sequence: TGTGCCAGCAGTTACGACCCAAATCAGCCCCAGCATTTT.

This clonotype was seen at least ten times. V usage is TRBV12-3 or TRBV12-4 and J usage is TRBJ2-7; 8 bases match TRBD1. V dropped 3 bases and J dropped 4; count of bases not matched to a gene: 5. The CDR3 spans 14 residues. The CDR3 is CASSFRDRGYEQYF. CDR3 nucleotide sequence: TGTGCCAGCAGTTTTCGTGACAGGGGATACGAGCAGTACTTC.

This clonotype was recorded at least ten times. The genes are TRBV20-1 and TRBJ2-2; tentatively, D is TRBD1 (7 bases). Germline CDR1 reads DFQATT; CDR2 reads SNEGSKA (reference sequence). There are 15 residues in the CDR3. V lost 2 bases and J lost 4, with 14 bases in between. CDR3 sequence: CSARSRQGGTGELFF. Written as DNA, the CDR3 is TGCAGTGCTAGATCCCGACAGGGAGGCACCGGGGAGCTGTTTTTT.

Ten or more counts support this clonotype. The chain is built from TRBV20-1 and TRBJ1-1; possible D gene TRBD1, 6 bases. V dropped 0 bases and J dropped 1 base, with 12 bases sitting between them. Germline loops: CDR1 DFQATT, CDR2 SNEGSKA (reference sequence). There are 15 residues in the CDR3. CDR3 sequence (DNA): TGCAGTGCTAGAGATCTGAGCAGGGGGAACACTGAAGCTTTCTTT. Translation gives CSARDLSRGNTEAFF.

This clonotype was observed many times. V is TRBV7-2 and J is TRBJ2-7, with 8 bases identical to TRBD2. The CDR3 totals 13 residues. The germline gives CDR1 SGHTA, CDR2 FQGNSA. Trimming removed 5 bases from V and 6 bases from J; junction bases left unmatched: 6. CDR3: CASSPGGGAEQYF. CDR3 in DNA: TGTGCCAGCAGCCCCGGGGGGGGGGCCGAGCAGTACTTC.

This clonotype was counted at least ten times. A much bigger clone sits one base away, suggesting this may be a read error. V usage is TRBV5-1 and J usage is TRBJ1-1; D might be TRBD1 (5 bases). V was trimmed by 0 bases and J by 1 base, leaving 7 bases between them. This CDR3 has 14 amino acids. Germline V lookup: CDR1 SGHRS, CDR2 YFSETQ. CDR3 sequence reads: CASSLDGGNTEAFF. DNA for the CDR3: TGCGCCAGCAGCTTGGACGGGGGGAACACTGAAGCTTTCTTT. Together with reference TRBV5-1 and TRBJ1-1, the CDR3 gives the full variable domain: KAGVTQTPRYLIKTRGQQVTLSCSPISGHRSVSWYQQTPGQGLQFLFEYFSETQRNKGNFPGRFSGRQFSNSRSEMNVSTLELGDSALYLCASSLDGGNTEAFFGQGTRLTVV.

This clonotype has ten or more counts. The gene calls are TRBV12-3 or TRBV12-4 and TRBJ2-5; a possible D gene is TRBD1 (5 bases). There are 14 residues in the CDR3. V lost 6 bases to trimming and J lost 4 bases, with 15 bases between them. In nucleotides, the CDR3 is TGTGCCAGCAGACCATCAGGGCCGGGAGAGACCCAGTACTTC. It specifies CASRPSGPGETQYF.

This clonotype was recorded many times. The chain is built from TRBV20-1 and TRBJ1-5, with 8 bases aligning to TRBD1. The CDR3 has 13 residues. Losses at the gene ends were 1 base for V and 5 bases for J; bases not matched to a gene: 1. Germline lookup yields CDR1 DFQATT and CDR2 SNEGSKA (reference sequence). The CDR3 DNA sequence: TGCAGTGCTAGAGGGACAGGGCATCAGCCCCAGCATTTT. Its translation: CSARGTGHQPQHF.

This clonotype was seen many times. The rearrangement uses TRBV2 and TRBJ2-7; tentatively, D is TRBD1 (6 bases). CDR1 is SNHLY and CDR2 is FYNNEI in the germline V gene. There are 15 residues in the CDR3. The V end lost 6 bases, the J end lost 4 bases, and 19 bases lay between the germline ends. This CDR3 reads CASRSGTPYNYEQYF. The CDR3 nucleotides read TGTGCCAGCAGATCCGGGACACCTTATAATTACGAGCAGTACTTC.

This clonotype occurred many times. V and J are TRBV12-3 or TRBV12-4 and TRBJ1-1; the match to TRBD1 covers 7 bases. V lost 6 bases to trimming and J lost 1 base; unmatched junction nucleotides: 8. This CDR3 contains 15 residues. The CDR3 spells CASRGVRTGNTEAFF. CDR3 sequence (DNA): TGTGCCAGCAGGGGGGTGAGGACAGGGAACACTGAAGCTTTCTTT.

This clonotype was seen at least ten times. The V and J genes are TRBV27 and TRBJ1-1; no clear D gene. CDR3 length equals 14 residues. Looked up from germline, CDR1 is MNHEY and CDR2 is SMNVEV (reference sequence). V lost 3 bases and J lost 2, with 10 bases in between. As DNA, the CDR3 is TGTGCCAGCAGTTTTAGTGGAGTAAACACTGAAGCTTTCTTT. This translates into CASSFSGVNTEAFF.

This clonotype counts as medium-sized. The CDR3 nucleotides read TGCGCCAGCAGCTTGGAAGGAGTAGAGCAGTACTTC. Amino acid sequence: CASSLEGVEQYF. V gene TRBV5-1 combines with J gene TRBJ2-7; D not resolved. V lost 0 bases to trimming and J lost 7 bases, with 8 bases between them. The CDR3 contains 12 residues. CDR1 is SGHRS and CDR2 is YFSETQ in the germline V gene.

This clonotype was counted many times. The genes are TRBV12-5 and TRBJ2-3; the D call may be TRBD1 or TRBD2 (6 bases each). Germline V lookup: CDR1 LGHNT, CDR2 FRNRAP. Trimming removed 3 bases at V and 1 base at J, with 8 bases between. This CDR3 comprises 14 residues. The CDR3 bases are TGTGCTAGTGGTTTAGGGGGGCGCACAGATACGCAGTATTTT. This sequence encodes CASGLGGRTDTQYF.

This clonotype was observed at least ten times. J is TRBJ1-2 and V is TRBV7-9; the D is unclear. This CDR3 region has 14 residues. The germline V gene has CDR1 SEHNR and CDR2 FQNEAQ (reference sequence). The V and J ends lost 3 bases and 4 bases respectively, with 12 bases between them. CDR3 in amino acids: CASSLSQHFYGYTF. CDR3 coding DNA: TGTGCCAGCAGCTTGTCGCAGCATTTCTATGGCTACACCTTC.

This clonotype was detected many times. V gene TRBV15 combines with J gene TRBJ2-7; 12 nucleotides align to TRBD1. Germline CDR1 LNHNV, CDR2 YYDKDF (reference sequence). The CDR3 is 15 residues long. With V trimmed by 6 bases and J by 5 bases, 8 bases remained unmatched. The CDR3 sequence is CATRRRDRGLNEQYF. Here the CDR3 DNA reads TGTGCCACCAGGCGCAGGGACAGGGGGCTTAACGAGCAGTACTTC.

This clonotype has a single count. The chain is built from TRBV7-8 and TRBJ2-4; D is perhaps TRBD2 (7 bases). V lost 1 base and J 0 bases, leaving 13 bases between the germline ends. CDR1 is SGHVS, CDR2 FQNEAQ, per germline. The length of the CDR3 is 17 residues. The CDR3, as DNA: TGTGCCAGCAGCTTAGTGGCGGGGGCCGTAGCCAAAAACATTCAGTACTTC. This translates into CASSLVAGAVAKNIQYF. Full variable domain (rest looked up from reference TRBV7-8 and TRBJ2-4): GAGVSQSPRYKVAKRGQDVALRCDPISGHVSLFWYQQALGQGPEFLTYFQNEAQLDKSGLPSDRFFAERPEGSVSTLKIQRTQQEDSAVYLCASSLVAGAVAKNIQYFGAGTRLSVL.

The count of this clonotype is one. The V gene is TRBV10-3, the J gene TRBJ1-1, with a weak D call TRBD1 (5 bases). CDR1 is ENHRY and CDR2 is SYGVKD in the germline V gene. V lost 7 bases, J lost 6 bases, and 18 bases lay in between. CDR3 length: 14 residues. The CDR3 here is CAITEEGRDSEAFF. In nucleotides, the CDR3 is TGTGCCATCACCGAGGAGGGGCGGGACTCTGAAGCTTTCTTT.

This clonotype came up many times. The CDR3 DNA sequence: TGTGCCAGCAGCTTTATGAATCAGCCCCAGCATTTT. It translates to CASSFMNQPQHF. The rearrangement joins TRBV5-6 to TRBJ1-5; D uncertain. Germline CDR1 and CDR2: SGHDT and YYEEEE. This CDR3 is 12 amino acids long. Trimming removed 2 bases at V and 4 bases at J, with 4 bases between.

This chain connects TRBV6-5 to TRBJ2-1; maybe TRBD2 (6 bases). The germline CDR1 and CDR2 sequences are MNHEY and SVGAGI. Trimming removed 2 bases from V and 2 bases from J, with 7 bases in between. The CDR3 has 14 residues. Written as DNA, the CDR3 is TGTGCCAGCAGTTACGGGGGGACCTACAATGAGCAGTTCTTC. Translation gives CASSYGGTYNEQFF.

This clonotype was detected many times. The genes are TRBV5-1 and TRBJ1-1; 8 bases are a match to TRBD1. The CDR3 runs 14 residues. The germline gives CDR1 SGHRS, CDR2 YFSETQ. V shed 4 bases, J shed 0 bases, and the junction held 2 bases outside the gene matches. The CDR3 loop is CASSGQGLNTEAFF. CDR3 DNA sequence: TGCGCCAGCAGCGGACAGGGCCTGAACACTGAAGCTTTCTTT.

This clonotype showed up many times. As DNA, the CDR3 is TGCGCCAGCAGCTTGACTCACCTCGAGGGCTACACCTTC. Translating gives CASSLTHLEGYTF. This chain uses TRBV5-1 with TRBJ1-2; D unresolved. CDR3 size: 13 residues. Germline CDR1 is SGHRS and CDR2 is YFSETQ. Trimming took 1 base from V and 8 from J, leaving 12 bases between them.

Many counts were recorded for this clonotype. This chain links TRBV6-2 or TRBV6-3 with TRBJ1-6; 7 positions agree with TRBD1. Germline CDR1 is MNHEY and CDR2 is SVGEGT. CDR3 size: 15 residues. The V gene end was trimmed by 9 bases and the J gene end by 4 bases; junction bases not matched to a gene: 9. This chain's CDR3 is CASKTGKNYNSPLHF. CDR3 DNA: TGTGCCAGTAAGACAGGGAAGAATTATAATTCACCCCTCCACTTT.

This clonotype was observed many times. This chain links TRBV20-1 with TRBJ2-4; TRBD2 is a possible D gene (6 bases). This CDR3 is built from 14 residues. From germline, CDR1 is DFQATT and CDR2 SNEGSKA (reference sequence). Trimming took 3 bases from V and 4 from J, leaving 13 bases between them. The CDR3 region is CSASSGVGKNIQYF. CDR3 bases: TGCAGTGCTAGTTCGGGGGTGGGAAAAAACATTCAGTACTTC.

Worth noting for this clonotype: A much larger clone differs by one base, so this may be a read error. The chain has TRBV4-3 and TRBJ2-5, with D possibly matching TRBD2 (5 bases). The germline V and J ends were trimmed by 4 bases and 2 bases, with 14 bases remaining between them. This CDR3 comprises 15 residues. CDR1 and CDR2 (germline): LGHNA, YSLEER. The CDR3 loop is CASSRVSGIQETQYF. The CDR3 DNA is TGCGCCAGCAGCCGTGTTTCGGGAATACAAGAGACCCAGTACTTC.

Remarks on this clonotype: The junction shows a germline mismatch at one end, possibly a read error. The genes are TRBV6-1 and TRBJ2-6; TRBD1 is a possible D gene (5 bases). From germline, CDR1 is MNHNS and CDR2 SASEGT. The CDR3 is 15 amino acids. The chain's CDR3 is CARSEAGSGANVLTF. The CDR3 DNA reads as TGTGCCAGAAGTGAAGCAGGCTCTGGGGCCAACGTACTGACTTTC.

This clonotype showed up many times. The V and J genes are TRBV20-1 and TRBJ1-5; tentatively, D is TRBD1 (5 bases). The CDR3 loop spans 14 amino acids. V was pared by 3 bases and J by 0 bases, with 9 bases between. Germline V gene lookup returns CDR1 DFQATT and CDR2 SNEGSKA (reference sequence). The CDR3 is CSASLGVSNQPQHF. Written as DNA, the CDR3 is TGCAGTGCTAGTCTGGGGGTTAGCAATCAGCCCCAGCATTTT.

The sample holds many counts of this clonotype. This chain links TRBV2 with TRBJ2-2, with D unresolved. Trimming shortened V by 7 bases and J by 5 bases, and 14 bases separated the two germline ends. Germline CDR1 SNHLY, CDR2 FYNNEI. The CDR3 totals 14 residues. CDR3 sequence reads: CASTEVSRTGELFF. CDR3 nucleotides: TGTGCCAGCACCGAAGTTTCCAGGACCGGGGAGCTGTTTTTT. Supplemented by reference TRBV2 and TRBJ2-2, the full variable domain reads EPEVTQTPSHQVTQMGQEVILRCVPISNHLYFYWYRQILGQKVEFLVSFYNNEISEKSEIFDDQFSVERPDGSNFTLKIRSTKLEDSAMYFCASTEVSRTGELFFGEGSRLTVL.

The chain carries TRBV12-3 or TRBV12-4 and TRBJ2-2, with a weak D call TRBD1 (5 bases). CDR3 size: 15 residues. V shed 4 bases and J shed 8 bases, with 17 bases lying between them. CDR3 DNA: TGTGCCAGCAGTTCGACGCCTCTACAGGTTGGGGAGCTGTTTTTT. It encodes CASSSTPLQVGELFF.